This T cell receptor beta chain was obtained from a study of blood T cell repertoires in COVID-19. CDR1 ENHRY and CDR2 SYGVKD come from the germline V gene. This CDR3 region has 17 residues. V lost 3 bases and J 6 bases, leaving 21 bases between the germline ends. Some clones are missing from TCRdb's copy, which holds only in-frame ones; the method was immunoSEQ multiplex PCR. The sample lists roughly 260,000 clones; about 88% were seen once. This sequence joins TRBV10-3 and TRBJ2-1; D unclear. The receptor's source is a woman between 35 and 50 years old who had recovered from COVID-19. The sequencing input was peripheral blood. For the CDR3, the DNA is TGTGCCATCAGTGAATTCCAGTCCAGAGGATCGGTCAATGAGCAGTTCTTC. Amino acids: CAISEFQSRGSVNEQFF.